A single sample is the source of the 32 T cell receptor beta chains below, sequenced in a study of cytomegalovirus exposure and HLA in healthy donors. A multiplex PCR was run with 60 Vbeta primers and 13 Jbeta primers. Clones were sequenced by immunoSEQ multiplex PCR, and TCRdb holds only the in-frame ones, with some missing. In the table there are 200,000 or so clones, 70% of which are singletons. Sequenced material: PBMCs. The receptor set was obtained from a man in his forties or fifties in good health and CMV-seropositive.

This chain uses TRBV28 with TRBJ1-6; D is unresolved. V gave up 1 base and J gave up 7 bases, with 8 bases separating them. Germline V gene lookup returns CDR1 MDHEN and CDR2 SYDVKM. There are 14 residues in the CDR3. The CDR3: CASSLFQENSPLHF. For the CDR3, the DNA is TGTGCCAGCAGTTTATTCCAGGAAAATTCACCCCTCCACTTT.

The chain recombines TRBV9 with TRBJ2-1; D possibly corresponds to TRBD2 (7 bases). Trimming took 0 bases from V and 5 from J, leaving 15 bases between them. Looked up from germline, CDR1 is SGDLS and CDR2 is YYNGEE. The CDR3 is made up of 16 amino acids. In nucleotides, the CDR3 is TGTGCCAGCAGCGTAGTGTCCGGGGGGCCCCACAATGAGCAGTTCTTC. It specifies CASSVVSGGPHNEQFF. Complete variable domain (other parts from reference TRBV9 and TRBJ2-1): DSGVTQTPKHLITATGQRVTLRCSPRSGDLSVYWYQQSLDQGLQFLIQYYNGEERAKGNILERFSAQQFPDLHSELNLSSLELGDSALYFCASSVVSGGPHNEQFFGPGTRLTVL.

The chain couples TRBV13 to TRBJ2-4, with 7 bases aligning to TRBD2. Trimming removed 4 bases from V and 6 bases from J; junction bases left unmatched: 6. This CDR3 has 14 amino acids. Germline V lookup: CDR1 PRHDT, CDR2 FYEKMQ (reference sequence). CDR3 loop: CASSSRGRGNIQYF. In DNA form, the CDR3 reads TGTGCCAGCAGCTCACGGGGGAGGGGAAACATTCAGTACTTC. The whole variable domain, remainder taken from reference TRBV13 and TRBJ2-4, is AAGVIQSPRHLIKEKRETATLKCYPIPRHDTVYWYQQGPGQDPQFLISFYEKMQSDKGSIPDRFSAQQFSDYHSELNMSSLELGDSALYFCASSSRGRGNIQYFGAGTRLSVL.

The rearrangement links TRBV2 to TRBJ2-4; 9 nucleotides agree with TRBD2. The CDR3 runs 16 residues. The V gene end was trimmed by 1 base and the J gene end by 3 bases; junction bases not matched to a gene: 4. Germline V CDR1 and CDR2: SNHLY, FYNNEI. CDR3 DNA: TGTGCCAGCAGTGAAGGCGGGGGGGCTGTCAAAAACATTCAGTACTTC. As protein: CASSEGGGAVKNIQYF.

The chain has TRBV10-3 and TRBJ1-3, with 9 bases fitting TRBD1. Germline trimming cut 5 bases from V and 0 bases from J; bases unmatched to any gene: 2. The length of the CDR3 is 15 residues. Germline CDR1 and CDR2: ENHRY and SYGVKD. CDR3 sequence reads: CAISRDRDSGNTIYF. The CDR3 region has the DNA TGTGCCATCAGTAGGGACAGGGACTCTGGAAACACCATATATTTT.

The rearrangement uses TRBV7-2 and TRBJ1-5; TRBD1 might be the D (6 bases). V was trimmed by 1 base and J by 0 bases, leaving 13 bases between them. This CDR3 has 17 residues. Germline CDR1 is SGHTA and CDR2 is FQGNSA. Here the CDR3 reads CASSLVGGAYSNQPQHF. The DNA for the CDR3 is TGTGCCAGCAGCTTAGTGGGGGGGGCCTATAGCAATCAGCCCCAGCATTTT.

The CDR3 here is CASSLSRPGTEAFF. CDR3 sequence (DNA): TGTGCCAGCAGTTTATCCCGTCCGGGCACTGAAGCTTTCTTT. The V and J genes are TRBV27 and TRBJ1-1; no firm D call. Germline CDR1 is MNHEY and CDR2 is SMNVEV (reference sequence). The CDR3 sequence is 14 residues long. V lost 0 bases to trimming and J lost 4 bases, with 9 bases between them.

This chain uses TRBV7-2 with TRBJ2-3; possible D gene TRBD2, 6 bases. Per the germline V gene, CDR1 is SGHTA and CDR2 is FQGNSA. The V gene lost 4 bases and the J gene lost 11 bases, with 16 bases spanning the gap. This CDR3 contains 13 residues. CDR3 nucleotides: TGTGCCAGCAGCTCATACAGCCGGAGGGAGCAGTATTTT. Translated, it gives CASSSYSRREQYF.

This clone was observed a single time. CDR3 bases: TGTGCCAGTAAACGGCAGGGTGCATACGAGCAGTACTTC. It yields the protein CASKRQGAYEQYF. This chain joins TRBV19 and TRBJ2-7; tentative D call: TRBD1 (5 bases). V was cut by 7 bases and J by 4 bases, with 14 bases left in between. This CDR3 contains 13 residues. The germline CDR1 and CDR2 sequences are LNHDA and SQIVND (reference sequence).

This clone is a singleton in its sample. The chain links TRBV5-6 to TRBJ2-1; 9 nucleotides line up with TRBD2. V lost 1 base and J lost 5; bases outside the gene matches: 4. Germline loops: CDR1 SGHDT, CDR2 YYEEEE. This CDR3 spans 15 amino acids. Here the CDR3 DNA reads TGTGCCAGCAGCTTGTCAGTAGCGGGGGACAATGAGCAGTTCTTC. It yields the protein CASSLSVAGDNEQFF. Combining the CDR3 with reference TRBV5-6 and TRBJ2-1 gives the whole variable domain DAGVTQSPTHLIKTRGQQVTLRCSPKSGHDTVSWYQQALGQGPQFIFQYYEEEERQRGNFPDRFSGHQFPNYSSELNVNALLLGDSALYLCASSLSVAGDNEQFFGPGTRLTVL.

The CDR3 region has the DNA TGTGCCAGCAGCTATTCAGGGGGTTGGGGGAACACTGAAGCTTTCTTT. Protein product: CASSYSGGWGNTEAFF. The rearrangement uses TRBV11-2 and TRBJ1-1, with 7 nucleotides matching TRBD1. The CDR3 spans 16 residues. Germline V gene sequence: CDR1 SGHAT, CDR2 FQNNGV. V shed 4 bases, J shed 1 base, and the junction held 9 bases outside the gene matches.

This rearrangement joins TRBV4-1 to TRBJ1-2; D uncertain. This CDR3 has 14 residues. Trimming took off 4 bases at V and 2 bases at J, with 11 bases between the two ends. Germline V gene lookup returns CDR1 MGHRA and CDR2 YSYEKL. Written as DNA, the CDR3 is TGCGCCAGCAGCCCTGAGGAGGTGAACTATGGCTACACCTTC. It translates to CASSPEEVNYGYTF.

This clone has only one observation. The same CDR3 is also encoded by other DNA sequences in this sample. The genes are TRBV27 and TRBJ2-7; TRBD1 might be the D (6 bases). V was shortened by 2 bases and J by 4 bases, with 9 bases between the two germline ends. The V gene's germline CDR1 is MNHEY and CDR2 SMNVEV (reference sequence). This CDR3 contains 13 residues. Here the CDR3 DNA reads TGTGCCAGCAGTTTAAGGCAGGGGTACGAGCAGTACTTC. The encoded protein is CASSLRQGYEQYF.

The rearrangement joins TRBV5-4 to TRBJ1-1, with a weak D call TRBD1 (5 bases). CDR1 and CDR2 from the germline V gene are SGHNT and YYREEE (reference sequence). V was pared by 4 bases and J by 4 bases, with 14 bases between. This CDR3 spans 14 amino acids. The CDR3 loop is CASSALRDGTEAFF. The CDR3 DNA reads as TGTGCCAGCAGCGCGTTGCGGGACGGCACTGAAGCTTTCTTT.

The chain couples TRBV11-2 to TRBJ1-1; 7 nucleotides agree with TRBD1. The CDR3 totals 15 residues. The V and J ends lost 1 base and 5 bases, in that order; junction bases with no gene match: 7. The germline V gene has CDR1 SGHAT and CDR2 FQNNGV. As DNA, the CDR3 is TGTGCCAGCAGCTTAGGGGGAGCAGGGGGGACTGAAGCTTTCTTT. Protein product: CASSLGGAGGTEAFF.

The chain uses TRBV5-1 and TRBJ1-4, with unresolved D. Trimming took 0 bases from V and 0 from J, leaving 9 bases between them. CDR1 and CDR2 (germline): SGHRS, YFSETQ. The CDR3 loop spans 16 amino acids. CDR3 in amino acids: CASSLGSGPTNEKLFF. In DNA form, the CDR3 reads TGCGCCAGCAGCTTGGGGTCAGGCCCAACTAATGAAAAACTGTTTTTT.

The chain recombines TRBV19 with TRBJ1-2, with 9 nucleotides matching TRBD1. The trim removed 6 bases at V and 3 bases at J, leaving 5 bases unmatched. The length of the CDR3 is 14 residues. CDR1 is LNHDA and CDR2 is SQIVND in the germline V gene (reference sequence). The CDR3 loop reads CASRRRDRDYGYTF. CDR3 DNA: TGTGCCAGTAGGCGCCGGGACAGGGACTATGGCTACACCTTC.

The chain employs TRBV6-6 and TRBJ1-5; D unclear. The CDR3 totals 14 residues. Trimming cost V 4 bases and J 5 bases, with 12 bases left between them. CDR1 is MNHNY and CDR2 is SVGAGI in the germline V gene (reference sequence). The DNA for the CDR3 is TGTGCCAGCAGTTCTAGAGGGAATGATCAGCCCCAGCATTTT. Residues: CASSSRGNDQPQHF.

The rearrangement links TRBV7-9 to TRBJ2-2; no clear D. CDR3 length: 12 residues. V was pared by 5 bases and J by 6 bases, with 7 bases between. The germline gives CDR1 SEHNR, CDR2 FQNEAQ (reference sequence). This chain's CDR3 is CASSPSPGELFF. CDR3 sequence (DNA): TGTGCCAGCAGCCCTTCCCCCGGGGAGCTGTTTTTT.

Of note for this clone: At one boundary the junction diverges from the germline segment, which might be a read error. The chain is built from TRBV7-9 and TRBJ2-7; 10 bases are a match to TRBD1. Germline CDR1 is SEHNR and CDR2 is FQNEAQ (reference sequence). This CDR3 has 18 amino acids. CDR3 coding DNA: TGTTCCAGCAGCCCGGGGGACAGGGGTCCGATTGAAAGCTACGAGCAGTACTTC. Translated: CSSSPGDRGPIESYEQYF.

V usage is TRBV5-5 and J usage is TRBJ1-5; TRBD1 agrees at 8 bases. J gave up 0 bases and V 4 bases, and 3 bases lay outside the gene matches. Germline CDR1 is SGHKS and CDR2 is YYEKEE (reference sequence). The CDR3 extends over 15 amino acids. The CDR3 DNA is TGTGCCAGCAGCCCCGGACAGGGTAGCAATCAGCCCCAGCATTTT. It encodes CASSPGQGSNQPQHF.

This chain connects TRBV27 to TRBJ1-2, with 8 bases fitting TRBD1. In germline, CDR1 is MNHEY, CDR2 SMNVEV (reference sequence). V dropped 4 bases and J dropped 4; count of bases not matched to a gene: 2. CDR3 size: 13 residues. CDR3 protein: CASSWTGLYGYTF. CDR3 nucleotides: TGTGCCAGCAGTTGGACAGGGCTCTATGGCTACACCTTC.

V usage is TRBV7-6 and J usage is TRBJ2-5; TRBD1 might be the D (6 bases). CDR1 is SGHVS, CDR2 FNYEAQ, per germline. The CDR3 has 15 amino acids. V lost 1 base to trimming and J lost 5 bases, with 14 bases between them. CDR3 sequence: CASSLGVGALETQYF. For the CDR3, the DNA is TGTGCCAGCAGCTTAGGGGTGGGGGCGTTGGAGACCCAGTACTTC.

The J gene is TRBJ2-5, the V gene TRBV7-2; tentative D call: TRBD2 (7 bases). The V end was cut by 1 base, the J end by 5 bases, with 20 bases between. CDR3 length equals 17 residues. Germline-derived CDR1 and CDR2 are SGHTA and FQGNSA. CDR3 sequence reads: CASSLEGGGPPGETQYF. The DNA for the CDR3 is TGTGCCAGCAGCTTAGAGGGCGGGGGCCCCCCTGGGGAGACCCAGTACTTC.

V usage is TRBV5-1 and J usage is TRBJ2-7; 9 bases agree with TRBD1. CDR3 size: 14 residues. The ends lost 2 bases at V and 6 bases at J; junction bases unmatched: 6. Germline-derived CDR1 and CDR2 are SGHRS and YFSETQ. The CDR3 DNA is TGCGCCAGCAGCTTTCAGGGGACAGGGTCCGAGCAGTACTTC. As protein: CASSFQGTGSEQYF.

This sequence joins TRBV5-4 and TRBJ2-5; TRBD1 might be the D (6 bases). This CDR3 has 14 amino acids. Germline V gives CDR1 SGHNT, CDR2 YYREEE (reference sequence). V was pared by 5 bases and J by 3 bases, with 14 bases between. The CDR3 DNA sequence: TGTGCCAGCAGACACACAGGGCAAAAAGAGACCCAGTACTTC. Amino acids: CASRHTGQKETQYF. Looking up the rest from reference TRBV5-4 and TRBJ2-5 gives the full variable domain: ETGVTQSPTHLIKTRGQQVTLRCSSQSGHNTVSWYQQALGQGPQFIFQYYREEENGRGNFPPRFSGLQFPNYSSELNVNALELDDSALYLCASRHTGQKETQYFGPGTRLLVL.

This chain uses TRBV6-1 with TRBJ1-5, with D unresolved. Germline V lookup: CDR1 MNHNS, CDR2 SASEGT. The CDR3 runs to 12 residues. The V and J ends lost 8 bases and 1 base respectively, with 6 bases between them. The CDR3 DNA is TGTGCCAGCTGCCGGAGCAATCAGCCCCAGCATTTT. Amino acids: CASCRSNQPQHF.

The chain joins TRBV2 to TRBJ2-3; D remains ambiguous. The V end was cut by 3 bases, the J end by 4 bases, with 14 bases between. Germline CDR1 reads SNHLY; CDR2 reads FYNNEI. CDR3 size: 15 residues. CDR3 sequence reads: CASSDTPQLADTQYF. In DNA form, the CDR3 reads TGTGCCAGCAGTGATACCCCCCAACTCGCAGATACGCAGTATTTT. The full variable domain, its missing parts supplied by reference TRBV2 and TRBJ2-3, is EPEVTQTPSHQVTQMGQEVILRCVPISNHLYFYWYRQILGQKVEFLVSFYNNEISEKSEIFDDQFSVERPDGSNFTLKIRSTKLEDSAMYFCASSDTPQLADTQYFGPGTRLTVL.

The V call is TRBV7-9, the J call TRBJ1-1; 8 bases map to TRBD1. J was trimmed by 5 bases and V by 5 bases; bases with no gene match: 10. Germline-derived CDR1 and CDR2 are SEHNR and FQNEAQ (reference sequence). There are 15 residues in the CDR3. CDR3 nucleotides: TGTGCCAGCAGCCCCACAGGGGGAGGAGGGACTGAAGCTTTCTTT. Translating gives CASSPTGGGGTEAFF.

The chain links TRBV4-1 to TRBJ2-1; TRBD2 aligns across 9 bases. Trimming removed 3 bases from V and 0 bases from J; junction bases left unmatched: 6. This CDR3 contains 17 residues. Germline assignment: CDR1 MGHRA and CDR2 YSYEKL. The CDR3 reads CASSQGRGGSSYNEQFF. In nucleotides, the CDR3 is TGCGCCAGCAGCCAGGGGCGGGGGGGTAGCTCCTACAATGAGCAGTTCTTC.

This clone was found a few times. The identical CDR3 is also encoded by other nucleotide sequences in the sample. V is TRBV7-8 and J is TRBJ2-2, with 7 bases aligning to TRBD1. Looked up from germline, CDR1 is SGHVS and CDR2 is FQNEAQ. V gave up 2 bases and J gave up 2 bases; unmatched junction bases: 2. The CDR3 is made up of 15 amino acids. CDR3 DNA sequence: TGTGCCAGCAGCTTAAGGGACAGAAACACCGGGGAGCTGTTTTTT. Residues: CASSLRDRNTGELFF.

The sample holds one count of this clone. The chain combines TRBV11-2 with TRBJ2-1; 12 bases fit TRBD2. The length of the CDR3 is 17 residues. CDR1 is SGHAT and CDR2 is FQNNGV in the germline V gene. The junction had 12 bases not matched to a gene; V was cut back by 5 bases and J by 7 bases. The CDR3 nucleotides are TGTGCCAGCAGCCCGTACCCTAGCGGGGGGGCTTTGAATGAGCAGTTCTTC. Its translation is CASSPYPSGGALNEQFF.